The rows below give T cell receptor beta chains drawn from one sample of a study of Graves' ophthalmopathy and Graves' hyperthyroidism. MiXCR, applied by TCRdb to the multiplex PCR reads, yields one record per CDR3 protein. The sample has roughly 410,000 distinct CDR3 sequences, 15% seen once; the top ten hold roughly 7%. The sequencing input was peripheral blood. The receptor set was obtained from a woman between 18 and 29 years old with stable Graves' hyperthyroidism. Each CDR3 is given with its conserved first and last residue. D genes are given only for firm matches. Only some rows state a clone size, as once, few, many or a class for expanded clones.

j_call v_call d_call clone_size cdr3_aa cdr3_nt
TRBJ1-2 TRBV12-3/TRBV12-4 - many CASSLGNRDGYTF TGTGCCAGCAGTTTAGGAAACAGGGATGGCTACACCTTC
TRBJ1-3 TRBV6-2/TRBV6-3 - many CASSLEEPGNTIYF TGTGCCAGCAGCCTCGAGGAGCCTGGAAACACCATATATTTT
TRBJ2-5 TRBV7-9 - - CASSPVLRGPETQYF TGTGCCAGCAGCCCTGTCCTTCGGGGGCCAGAGACCCAGTACTTC
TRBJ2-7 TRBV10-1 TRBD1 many CASLRDSSYEQYF TGCGCCAGCCTCCGGGACAGCTCCTACGAGCAGTACTTC
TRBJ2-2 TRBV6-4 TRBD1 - CASRDRDRGRVGTGELFF TGTGCCAGCAGAGACCGGGACAGGGGGCGCGTAGGCACCGGGGAGCTGTTTTTT
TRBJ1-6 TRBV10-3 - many CASKTGPNNSPLHF TGTGCCTCAAAGACAGGTCCAAATAATTCACCCCTCCACTTT
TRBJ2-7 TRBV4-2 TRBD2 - CASSQEGLAGLSYEQYF TGTGCCAGCAGCCAAGAGGGACTAGCGGGCCTTTCCTACGAGCAGTACTTC
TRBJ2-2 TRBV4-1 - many CASSRPGSNTGELFF TGCGCCAGCAGCCGTCCCGGGTCCAACACCGGGGAGCTGTTTTTT
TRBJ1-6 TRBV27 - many CASSFGRSGNSPLHF TGTGCCAGCAGTTTCGGGAGGTCAGGTAATTCACCCCTCCACTTT
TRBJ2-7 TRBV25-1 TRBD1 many CASSEYDRGAYEQYF TGTGCCAGCAGTGAATATGACAGGGGAGCGTACGAGCAGTACTTC
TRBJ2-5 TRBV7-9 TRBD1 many CASSSRDREQETQYF TGTGCCAGCAGCTCCCGGGACAGGGAACAAGAGACCCAGTACTTC
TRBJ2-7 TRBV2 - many CASSLANRAYEQYF TGTGCCAGCAGTTTAGCGAACAGAGCCTACGAGCAGTACTTC
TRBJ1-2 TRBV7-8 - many CASSPPGTAYGYTF TGTGCCAGCAGCCCCCCCGGGACGGCCTATGGCTACACCTTC
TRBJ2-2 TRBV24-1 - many CATSDLDWAGTGELFF TGTGCCACCAGTGATCTGGACTGGGCGGGCACCGGGGAGCTGTTTTTT
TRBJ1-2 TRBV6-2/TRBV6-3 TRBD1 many CASTEMTGVEHYGYTF TGTGCCAGCACCGAAATGACAGGGGTAGAGCACTATGGCTACACCTTC
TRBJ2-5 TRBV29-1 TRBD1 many CSAVYDDREETQYF TGCAGCGCCGTATATGACGACAGGGAAGAGACCCAGTACTTC
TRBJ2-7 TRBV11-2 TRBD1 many CASSYFAGTEDSYEQYF TGTGCCAGCAGCTACTTTGCCGGGACAGAGGACTCCTACGAGCAGTACTTC
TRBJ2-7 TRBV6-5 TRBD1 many CASKRWTQGASNEQYF TGTGCCAGCAAACGCTGGACACAGGGGGCGAGCAACGAGCAGTACTTC
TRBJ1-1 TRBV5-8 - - CASSTVRSEAFF TGTGCCAGCAGCACTGTCCGCTCTGAAGCTTTCTTT
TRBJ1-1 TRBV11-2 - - CASSQGILNTEAFF TGTGCCAGCAGTCAGGGGATCTTGAACACTGAAGCTTTCTTT
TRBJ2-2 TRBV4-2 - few CASSQDWSQPGGGELFF TGTGCCAGCAGCCAAGATTGGTCGCAACCTGGGGGCGGGGAGCTGTTTTTT
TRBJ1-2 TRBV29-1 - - CSVDNSFYGYTF TGCAGCGTTGATAATTCCTTCTATGGCTACACCTTC
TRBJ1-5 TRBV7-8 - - CASSGGTGDSNQPQHF TGTGCCAGCAGCGGAGGGACGGGCGATAGCAATCAGCCCCAGCATTTT
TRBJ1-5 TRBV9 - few CASSVGPDSNQPQHF TGTGCCAGCAGCGTAGGGCCTGATAGCAATCAGCCCCAGCATTTT
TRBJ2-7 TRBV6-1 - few CASSEASSYEQYF TGTGCCAGCAGTGAAGCGTCCAGCTACGAGCAGTACTTC
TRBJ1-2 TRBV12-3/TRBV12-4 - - CASGNTPNYGYTF TGTGCCAGCGGGAATACACCTAACTATGGCTACACCTTC
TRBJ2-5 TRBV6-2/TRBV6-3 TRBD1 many CASSYSLAGGQAETQYF TGTGCCAGCAGTTACTCGCTGGCGGGTGGACAGGCGGAGACCCAGTACTTC
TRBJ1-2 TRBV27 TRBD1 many CASMTGTGYGYTF TGTGCCAGTATGACCGGGACAGGCTATGGCTACACCTTC